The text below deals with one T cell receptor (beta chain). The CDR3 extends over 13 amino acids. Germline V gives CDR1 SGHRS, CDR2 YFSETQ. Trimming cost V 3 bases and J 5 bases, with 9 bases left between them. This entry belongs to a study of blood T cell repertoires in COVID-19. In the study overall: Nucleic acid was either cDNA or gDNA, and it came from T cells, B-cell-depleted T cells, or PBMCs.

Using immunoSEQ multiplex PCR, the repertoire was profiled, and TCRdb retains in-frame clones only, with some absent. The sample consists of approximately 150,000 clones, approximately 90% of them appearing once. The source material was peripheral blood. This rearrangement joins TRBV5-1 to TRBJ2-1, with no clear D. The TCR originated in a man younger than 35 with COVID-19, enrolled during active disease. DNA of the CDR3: TGCGCCAGCAGCTATCCTTTAGACAATGAGCAGTTCTTC. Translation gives CASSYPLDNEQFF. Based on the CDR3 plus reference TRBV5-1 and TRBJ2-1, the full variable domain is KAGVTQTPRYLIKTRGQQVTLSCSPISGHRSVSWYQQTPGQGLQFLFEYFSETQRNKGNFPGRFSGRQFSNSRSEMNVSTLELGDSALYLCASSYPLDNEQFFGPGTRLTVL.